One TCR beta chain is described in this entry. The data stem from a study of blood T cell repertoires in COVID-19. Turning to the study itself: Sample material is recorded as cDNA or gDNA derived from T cells, B-cell-depleted T cells, or PBMCs.

Using immunoSEQ multiplex PCR, the repertoire was profiled, and TCRdb retains in-frame clones only, with some absent. The table records 110,000 or so clones, 90% of them present only once. Germline V gives CDR1 SGHNT, CDR2 YYREEE (reference sequence). With 2 bases removed from V and 4 bases from J, the gap between germline ends came to 8 bases. CDR3 size: 13 residues. This receptor was identified in a woman aged 45-65 years with acute or convalescent COVID-19. This chain uses TRBV5-4 with TRBJ2-3; D gene ambiguous. Sequencing used peripheral blood. CDR3 in amino acids: CASSFPASDTQYF. For the CDR3, the DNA is TGTGCCAGCAGCTTCCCAGCGTCAGATACGCAGTATTTT. The variable domain in full, completed from reference TRBV5-4 and TRBJ2-3, reads ETGVTQSPTHLIKTRGQQVTLRCSSQSGHNTVSWYQQALGQGPQFIFQYYREEENGRGNFPPRFSGLQFPNYSSELNVNALELDDSALYLCASSFPASDTQYFGPGTRLTVL.